This T cell receptor (beta chain) was identified during a study of cytomegalovirus exposure and HLA in healthy donors. From germline, CDR1 is SGHNT and CDR2 YYREEE (reference sequence). V lost 2 bases to trimming and J lost 2 bases; unmatched junction nucleotides: 4. This CDR3 is built from 15 residues. The PCR contained 60 Vbeta and 13 Jbeta primers. As processed by the authors: As a later analysis found, there were approximately 80 million unique TCR beta chains, of which roughly 11 million were shared. Only in-frame clones appear in the TCRdb table, and some are missing; sequencing was by immunoSEQ multiplex PCR. V and J calls and clone size are as listed in that table; D and trimming were resolved from the DNA. The table for this sample gives 70,000 or so clones.

The material sequenced was PBMCs. This clonotype was sampled from a boy aged 5-17 years in good health and CMV-seronegative. This sequence joins TRBV5-4 and TRBJ2-5; 9 bases are shared with TRBD2. This CDR3 reads CASSFGSGGQETQYF. CDR3 coding DNA: TGTGCCAGCAGCTTCGGAAGCGGGGGGCAAGAGACCCAGTACTTC.